This T cell receptor (beta chain) was captured by sequencing in a study of blood T cells in healthy people across ages. Germline CDR1 and CDR2: DFQATT and SNEGSKA (reference sequence). V was trimmed by 3 bases and J by 5 bases, leaving 11 bases between them. This CDR3 spans 13 amino acids. This clonotype was picked up a small number of times. Primers used in a second PCR of about 6 to 11 cycles were a sample-barcoded 5' primer and a J-beta primer mix. TCRdb passed the 5' RACE reads through MiXCR, listing each CDR3 protein once. The sample includes around 990,000 distinct CDR3 sequences, less than 45% of them seen just once.

This rearrangement joins TRBV20-1 to TRBJ1-5; D may be TRBD1 (6 bases). The sequence came from a man between 18 and 29 years old in good health. The material sequenced was blood. CDR3 loop: CSARGGGHQPQHF. The CDR3 region has the DNA TGCAGTGCTAGGGGGGGGGGCCATCAGCCCCAGCATTTT.